This TCR beta chain stems from a study of blood T cell repertoires in COVID-19. The CDR3 spans 14 residues. V lost 3 bases, J lost 5 bases, and 5 bases stayed unmatched. Per the germline V gene, CDR1 is SGHTA and CDR2 is FQGNSA. Methods used by the authors: How many nucleated cells were present was estimated from reference gene primer amplification. Assay used: immunoSEQ multiplex PCR; TCRdb lists only in-frame clones, some missing. Clone size and the V and J calls come from that table; the DNA yielded D and trimming. The sample shows approximately 670,000 clones, about nine tenths of them seen only once.

Specimen: peripheral blood. The chain employs TRBV7-2 and TRBJ1-2, with 8 bases identical to TRBD1. This TCR derives from a young woman with acute or convalescent COVID-19. The CDR3 DNA is TGTGCCAGCAGCTTCCAGGGGGCGCGGTATGGCTACACCTTC. Residues: CASSFQGARYGYTF. The full variable domain, its missing parts supplied by reference TRBV7-2 and TRBJ1-2, is GAGVSQSPSNKVTEKGKDVELRCDPISGHTALYWYRQSLGQGLEFLIYFQGNSAPDKSGLPSDRFSAERTGGSVSTLTIQRTQQEDSAVYLCASSFQGARYGYTFGSGTRLTVV.